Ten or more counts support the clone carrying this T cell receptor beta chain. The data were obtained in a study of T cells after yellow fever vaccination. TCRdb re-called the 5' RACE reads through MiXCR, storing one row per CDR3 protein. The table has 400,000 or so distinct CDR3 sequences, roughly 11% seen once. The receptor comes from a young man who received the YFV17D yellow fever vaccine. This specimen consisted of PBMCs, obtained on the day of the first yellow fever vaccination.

In DNA, the CDR3 is TGCAGTGCTAGCAAGGAAAGCTCCTACAATGAGCAGTTCTTC. This encodes CSASKESSYNEQFF. This chain connects TRBV20-1 to TRBJ2-1; no clear D. The length of the CDR3 is 14 residues. Germline-derived CDR1 and CDR2 are DFQATT and SNEGSKA (reference sequence). The germline V and J ends were trimmed by 3 bases and 0 bases, with 9 bases remaining between them.